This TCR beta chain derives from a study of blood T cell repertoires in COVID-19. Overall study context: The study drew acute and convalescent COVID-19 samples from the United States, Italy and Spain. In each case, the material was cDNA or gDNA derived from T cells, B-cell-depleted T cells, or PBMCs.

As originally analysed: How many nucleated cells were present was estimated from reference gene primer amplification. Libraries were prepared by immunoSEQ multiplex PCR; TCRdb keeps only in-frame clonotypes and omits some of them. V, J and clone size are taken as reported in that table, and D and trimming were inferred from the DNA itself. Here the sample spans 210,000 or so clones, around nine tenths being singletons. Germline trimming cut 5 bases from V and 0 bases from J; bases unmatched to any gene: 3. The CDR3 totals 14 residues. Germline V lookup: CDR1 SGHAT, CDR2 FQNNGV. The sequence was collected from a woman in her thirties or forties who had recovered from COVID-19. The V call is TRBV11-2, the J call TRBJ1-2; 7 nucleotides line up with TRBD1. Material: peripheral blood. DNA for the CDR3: TGTGCCAGCAGCGTGGACAGGTCTAACTATGGCTACACCTTC. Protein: CASSVDRSNYGYTF.